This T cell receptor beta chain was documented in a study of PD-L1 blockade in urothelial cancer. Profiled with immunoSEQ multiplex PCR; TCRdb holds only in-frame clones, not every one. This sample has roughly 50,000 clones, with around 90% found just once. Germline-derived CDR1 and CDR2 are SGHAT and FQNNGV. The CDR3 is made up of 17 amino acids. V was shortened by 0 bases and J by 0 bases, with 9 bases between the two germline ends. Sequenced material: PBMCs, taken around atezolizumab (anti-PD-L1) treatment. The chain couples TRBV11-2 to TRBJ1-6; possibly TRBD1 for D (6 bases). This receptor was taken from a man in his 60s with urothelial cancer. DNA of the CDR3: TGTGCCAGCAGCTTAGACCCAGGGGCCTCCTATAATTCACCCCTCCACTTT. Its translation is CASSLDPGASYNSPLHF.